The present T cell receptor (beta chain) was sequenced within a study of T-cell reconstitution after alpha-beta-depleted transplantation in children. This CDR3 contains 15 residues. V lost 5 bases and J lost 7; bases outside the gene matches: 10. In its sample, this clonotype was seen many times. Preparation of the TCRbeta library involved a method that used unique molecular identifiers. TCRdb ran MiXCR on the PCR reads and lists one entry per CDR3 protein. The sample includes 200,000 to 300,000 distinct CDR3 sequences, about 11% of them seen just once. The material sequenced was PBMCs from the stem cell graft donor, taken from the stem cell graft. The gene calls are TRBV12-3 or TRBV12-4 and TRBJ1-4; TRBD1 agrees at 7 bases. This receptor was obtained from a human donor who donated a stem cell graft to a child with acute lymphoblastic leukemia. CDR3 residues: CASSLTGVVGEKLFF. The CDR3 bases are TGTGCCAGCAGTCTTACAGGGGTGGTGGGTGAAAAACTGTTTTTT.